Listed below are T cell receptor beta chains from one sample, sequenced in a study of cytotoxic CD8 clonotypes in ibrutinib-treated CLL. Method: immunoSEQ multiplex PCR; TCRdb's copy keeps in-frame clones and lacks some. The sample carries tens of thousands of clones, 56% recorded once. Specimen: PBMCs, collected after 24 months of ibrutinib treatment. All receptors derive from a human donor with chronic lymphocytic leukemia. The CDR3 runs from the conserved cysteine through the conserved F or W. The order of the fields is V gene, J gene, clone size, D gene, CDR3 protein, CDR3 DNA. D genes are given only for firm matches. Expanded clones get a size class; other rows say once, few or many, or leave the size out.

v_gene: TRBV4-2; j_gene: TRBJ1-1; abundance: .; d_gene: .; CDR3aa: CASSQEERQMNTEAFF; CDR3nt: TGTGCCAGCAGCCAAGAAGAAAGACAGATGAACACTGAAGCTTTCTTT
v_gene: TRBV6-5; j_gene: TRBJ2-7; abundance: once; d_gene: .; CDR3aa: CASSHPDSSYEQYF; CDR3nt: TGTGCCAGCAGTCATCCCGACTCCTCCTACGAGCAGTACTTC
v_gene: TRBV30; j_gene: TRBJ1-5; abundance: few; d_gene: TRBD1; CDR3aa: CAWTGQGGQPQHF; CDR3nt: TGTGCCTGGACCGGACAGGGAGGACAGCCCCAGCATTTT
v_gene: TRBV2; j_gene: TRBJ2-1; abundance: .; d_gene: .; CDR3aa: CASTYRERENEQFF; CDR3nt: TGTGCCAGCACGTACAGGGAACGGGAAAATGAGCAGTTCTTC
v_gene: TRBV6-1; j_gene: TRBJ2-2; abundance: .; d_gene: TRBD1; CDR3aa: CASSAGGDTGELFF; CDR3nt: TGTGCCAGCAGTGCAGGGGGCGACACCGGGGAGCTGTTTTTT
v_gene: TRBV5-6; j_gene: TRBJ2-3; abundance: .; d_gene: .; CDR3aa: CASSFYPVERAYTQYF; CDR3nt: TGTGCCAGCAGCTTTTATCCGGTCGAAAGGGCTTATACGCAGTATTTT
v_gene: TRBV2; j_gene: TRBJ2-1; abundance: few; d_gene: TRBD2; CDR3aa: CASSGKTSGIYNEQFF; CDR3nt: TGTGCCAGCAGTGGGAAGACTAGCGGGATATACAATGAGCAGTTCTTC
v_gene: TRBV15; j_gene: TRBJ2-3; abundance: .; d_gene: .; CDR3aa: CATSITGGADTQYF; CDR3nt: TGTGCCACCAGCATAACAGGGGGGGCGGATACGCAGTATTTT
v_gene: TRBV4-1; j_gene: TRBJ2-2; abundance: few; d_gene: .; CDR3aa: CASRSGYTGELFF; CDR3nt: TGCGCCAGCAGATCCGGATACACCGGGGAGCTGTTTTTT
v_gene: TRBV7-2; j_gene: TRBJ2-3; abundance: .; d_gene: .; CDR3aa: CASSLGPSTDTQYF; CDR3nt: TGTGCCAGCAGCTTAGGGCCTAGCACAGATACGCAGTATTTT
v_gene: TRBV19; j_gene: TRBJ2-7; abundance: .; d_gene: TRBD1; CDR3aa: CASSGNDRGYSYEQYF; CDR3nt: TGTGCCAGTAGTGGGAATGACAGGGGTTATTCCTACGAGCAGTACTTC
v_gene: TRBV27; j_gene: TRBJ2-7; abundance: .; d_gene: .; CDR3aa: CASSFAGLGEQYF; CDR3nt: TGTGCCAGCAGTTTCGCGGGGCTGGGGGAGCAGTACTTC
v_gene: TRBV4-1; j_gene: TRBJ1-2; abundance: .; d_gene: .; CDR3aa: CASSQVEQGNYGYTF; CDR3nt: TGCGCCAGCAGCCAGGTAGAACAGGGTAACTATGGCTACACCTTC
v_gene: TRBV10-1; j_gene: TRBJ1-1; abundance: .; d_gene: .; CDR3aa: CASRPGLNTEAFF; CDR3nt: TGCGCCAGCCGCCCAGGCTTGAACACTGAAGCTTTCTTT
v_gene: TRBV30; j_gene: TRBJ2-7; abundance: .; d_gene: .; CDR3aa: CAWSGAYEQYF; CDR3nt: TGTGCCTGGAGTGGAGCCTACGAGCAGTACTTC
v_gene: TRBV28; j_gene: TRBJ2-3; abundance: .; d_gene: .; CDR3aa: CASLGGDTQYF; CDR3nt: TGTGCCAGCTTGGGGGGTGATACGCAGTATTTT
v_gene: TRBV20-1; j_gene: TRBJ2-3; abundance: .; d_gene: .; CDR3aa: CSARFDTQYF; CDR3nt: TGCAGTGCCAGGTTCGATACGCAGTATTTT
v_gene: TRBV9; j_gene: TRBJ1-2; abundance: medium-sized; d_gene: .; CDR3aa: CASSVGADYGYTF; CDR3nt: TGTGCCAGCAGCGTAGGAGCAGACTATGGCTACACCTTC
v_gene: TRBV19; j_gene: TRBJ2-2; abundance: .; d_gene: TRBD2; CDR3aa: CASSRTSGNTGELFF; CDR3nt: TGTGCCAGTAGTCGGACTAGCGGGAACACCGGGGAGCTGTTTTTT
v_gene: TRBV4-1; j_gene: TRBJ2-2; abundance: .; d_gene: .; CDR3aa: CASSQYADARDGELFF; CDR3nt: TGCGCCAGCAGCCAATATGCAGATGCCCGTGACGGGGAGCTGTTTTTT
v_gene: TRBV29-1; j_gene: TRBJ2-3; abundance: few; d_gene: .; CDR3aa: CSVGVDTQYF; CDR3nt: TGCAGCGTTGGGGTTGATACGCAGTATTTT
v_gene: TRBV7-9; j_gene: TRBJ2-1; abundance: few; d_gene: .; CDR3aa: CASSLVHYNEQFF; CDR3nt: TGTGCCAGCAGCTTAGTCCACTACAATGAGCAGTTCTTC
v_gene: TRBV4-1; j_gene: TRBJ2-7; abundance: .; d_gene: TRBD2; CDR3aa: CASSFGLDYEQYF; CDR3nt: TGCGCCAGCAGCTTCGGACTAGACTACGAGCAGTACTTC
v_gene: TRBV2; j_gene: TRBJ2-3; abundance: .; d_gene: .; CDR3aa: CASSGPDTDTQYF; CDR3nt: TGTGCCAGCAGTGGGCCGGACACAGATACGCAGTATTTT
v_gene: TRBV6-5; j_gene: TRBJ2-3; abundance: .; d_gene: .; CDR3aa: CASSYSRGTDTQYF; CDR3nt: TGTGCCAGCAGTTACTCTCGGGGAACAGATACGCAGTATTTT
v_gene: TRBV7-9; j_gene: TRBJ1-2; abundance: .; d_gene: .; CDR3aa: CASSLAALLGGYTF; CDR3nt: TGTGCCAGCAGCTTAGCTGCCCTCCTAGGGGGCTACACCTTC
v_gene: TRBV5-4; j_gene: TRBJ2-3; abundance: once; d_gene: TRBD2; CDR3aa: CASSPARRGGLVADTQYF; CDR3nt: TGTGCCAGCAGCCCGGCCCGGCGGGGGGGACTCGTCGCAGATACGCAGTATTTT
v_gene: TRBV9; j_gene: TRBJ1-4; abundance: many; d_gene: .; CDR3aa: CASSVGYHEKLFF; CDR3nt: TGTGCCAGCAGCGTAGGCTATCATGAAAAACTGTTTTTT
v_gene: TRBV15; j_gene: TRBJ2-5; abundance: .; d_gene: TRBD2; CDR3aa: CATSRRNAGVETQYF; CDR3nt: TGTGCCACCAGCAGGAGAAACGCGGGAGTTGAGACCCAGTACTTC
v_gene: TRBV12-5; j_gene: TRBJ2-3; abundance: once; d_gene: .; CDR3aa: CASGTGLGRDTQYF; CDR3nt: TGTGCTAGTGGCACAGGCCTCGGACGGGATACGCAGTATTTT
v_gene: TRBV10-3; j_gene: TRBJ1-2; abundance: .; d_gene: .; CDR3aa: CAISERGVYGYTF; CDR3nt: TGTGCCATCAGTGAGAGGGGGGTCTATGGCTACACCTTC
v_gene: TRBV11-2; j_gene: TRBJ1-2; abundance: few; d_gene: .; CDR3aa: CASSLVGFGYTF; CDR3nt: TGTGCCAGCAGCTTAGTAGGGTTCGGCTACACCTTC
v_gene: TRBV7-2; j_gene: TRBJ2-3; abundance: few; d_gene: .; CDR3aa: CASSLGTGTQYF; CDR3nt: TGTGCCAGCAGCTTGGGCACCGGTACGCAGTATTTT
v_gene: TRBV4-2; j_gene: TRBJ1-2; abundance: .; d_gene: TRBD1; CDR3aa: CASSQEEGARGYTF; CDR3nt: TGTGCCAGCAGCCAAGAGGAGGGGGCGCGAGGCTACACCTTC
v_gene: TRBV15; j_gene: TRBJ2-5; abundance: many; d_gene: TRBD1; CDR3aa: CATSKTGGWETQYF; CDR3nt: TGTGCCACCAGCAAAACAGGGGGATGGGAGACCCAGTACTTC
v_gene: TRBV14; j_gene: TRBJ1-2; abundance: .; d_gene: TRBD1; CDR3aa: CASSQGQGRSYGYTF; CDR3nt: TGTGCCAGCAGCCAAGGACAGGGGCGATCGTATGGCTACACCTTC
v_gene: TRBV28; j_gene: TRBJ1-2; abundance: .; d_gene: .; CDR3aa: CASGGGVRIYGYTF; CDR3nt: TGTGCCAGCGGGGGGGGCGTACGGATCTATGGCTACACCTTC
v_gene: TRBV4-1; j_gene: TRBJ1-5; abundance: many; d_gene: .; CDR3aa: CASSHLPGDIRNQPQHF; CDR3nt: TGCGCCAGCAGCCATCTCCCAGGGGACATTCGGAATCAGCCCCAGCATTTT
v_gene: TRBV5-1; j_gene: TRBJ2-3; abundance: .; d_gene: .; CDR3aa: CASSIGPGSTDTQYF; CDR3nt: TGCGCCAGCAGCATCGGGCCAGGTTCCACAGATACGCAGTATTTT
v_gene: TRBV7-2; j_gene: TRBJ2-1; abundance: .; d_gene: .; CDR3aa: CASSPRGSNEQFF; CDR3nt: TGTGCCAGCAGCCCTCGAGGCTCCAATGAGCAGTTCTTC
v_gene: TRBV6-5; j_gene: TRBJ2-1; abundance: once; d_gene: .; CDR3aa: CASSPSRSSYNEQFF; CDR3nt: TGTGCCAGCAGTCCTTCTAGGAGCTCCTACAATGAGCAGTTCTTC
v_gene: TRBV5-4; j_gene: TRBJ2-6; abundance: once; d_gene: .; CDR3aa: CASSPPATVIGANVLTF; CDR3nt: TGTGCCAGCAGCCCCCCCGCGACCGTCATTGGGGCCAACGTCCTGACTTTC
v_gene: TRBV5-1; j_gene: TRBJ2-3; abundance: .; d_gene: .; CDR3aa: CASSPVVQGLDTQYF; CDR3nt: TGCGCCAGCAGCCCTGTGGTGCAGGGGTTGGATACGCAGTATTTT
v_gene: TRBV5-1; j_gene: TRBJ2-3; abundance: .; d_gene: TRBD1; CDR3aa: CASSSAEFGTGATDTQYF; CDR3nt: TGCGCCAGCAGCTCGGCGGAATTCGGGACAGGGGCGACAGATACGCAGTATTTT
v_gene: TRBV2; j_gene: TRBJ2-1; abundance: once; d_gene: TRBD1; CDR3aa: CASRSVPGQGPFF; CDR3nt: TGTGCCAGCAGAAGTGTTCCGGGACAGGGGCCGTTCTTC
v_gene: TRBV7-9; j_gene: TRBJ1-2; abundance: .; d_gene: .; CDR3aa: CASSLIRGEGYTF; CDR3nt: TGTGCCAGCAGCTTAATTCGGGGAGAGGGCTACACCTTC
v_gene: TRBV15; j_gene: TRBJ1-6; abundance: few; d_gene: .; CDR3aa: CATSRGRDNSPLHF; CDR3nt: TGTGCCACCAGCAGGGGGAGGGATAATTCACCCCTCCACTTT
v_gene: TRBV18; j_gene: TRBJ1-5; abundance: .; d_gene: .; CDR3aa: CASSPQASNQPQHF; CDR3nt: TGTGCCAGCTCACCTCAGGCTAGCAATCAGCCCCAGCATTTT
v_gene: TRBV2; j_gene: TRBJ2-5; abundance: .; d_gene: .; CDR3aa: CASSPGSERETQYF; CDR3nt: TGTGCCAGCTCGCCCGGGTCGGAGAGAGAGACCCAGTACTTC
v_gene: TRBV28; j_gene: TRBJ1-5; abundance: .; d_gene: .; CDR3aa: CASSPSGGRGMFQPQHF; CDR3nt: TGTGCCAGCAGCCCTAGCGGGGGACGGGGTATGTTTCAGCCCCAGCATTTT
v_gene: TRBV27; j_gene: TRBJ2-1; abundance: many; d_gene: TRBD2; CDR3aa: CASSLLSGRAHYYNEQFF; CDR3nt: TGTGCCAGCAGTCTCTTAAGCGGGAGGGCCCATTACTACAATGAGCAGTTCTTC
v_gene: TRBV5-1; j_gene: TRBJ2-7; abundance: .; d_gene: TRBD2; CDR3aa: CASSVTSGSYEQYF; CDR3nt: TGCGCCAGCAGCGTGACTAGCGGGTCCTACGAGCAGTACTTC
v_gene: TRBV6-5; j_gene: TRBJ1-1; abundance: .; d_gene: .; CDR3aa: CASSIHQDTEAFF; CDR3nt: TGTGCCAGCAGTATTCACCAGGACACTGAAGCTTTCTTT
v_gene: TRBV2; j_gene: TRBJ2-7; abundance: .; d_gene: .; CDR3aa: CAIKGRGPAYEQYF; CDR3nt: TGTGCCATTAAGGGGAGGGGGCCTGCCTACGAGCAGTACTTC
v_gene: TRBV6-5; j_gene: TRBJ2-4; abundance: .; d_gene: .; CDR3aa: CASSSWEGKLKVVQYF; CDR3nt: TGTGCCAGCAGTTCGTGGGAAGGCAAATTGAAGGTGGTTCAGTACTTC
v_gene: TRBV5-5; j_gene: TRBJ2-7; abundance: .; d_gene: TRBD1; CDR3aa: CASSLVGQGYHEQYF; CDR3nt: TGTGCCAGCAGCTTGGTTGGACAGGGGTACCACGAGCAGTACTTC